This T cell receptor (beta chain) was documented in a study of T-cell reconstitution after alpha-beta-depleted transplantation in children (dated by TCRdb to about 2016). With respect to the entire study: Using TCR repertoire profiling, the study quantitatively followed how T-cell immune reconstitution unfolded in children after TCRalphabeta/CD19-depleted allogeneic hematopoietic cell transplantation. Here is what the overall study found, with its caveats: The frequencies of hyperexpanded clones fell over the following months, and after one year, T-cell counts and TCRbeta diversity were mostly attributed to newly produced T cells. About two months after transplant, the apparently early recovery of alphabetaT-cell counts reportedly depended on just several hundred clones that had expanded rapidly and came from non-depleted graft cells. In some patients, high TCRbeta diversity at day 60 was attributed to recipient T cells and intrathymic progenitors that had survived conditioning.

Trimming takes 6 bases from V and 12 bases from J, and the germline ends sit 3 bases apart. CDR1 and CDR2, looked up from the germline V gene, are MNHEY and SVGAGI. From the cysteine through the phenylalanine, the CDR3 covers 8 amino acids. Only the CDR3 part of the read is kept: 24 bases, read in frame from the first base. The treatment or condition label here, explained by the study, means: allogeneic hematopoietic cell transplantation with graft depleted of TCRalphabeta T cells and CD19 B cells. The transplant recipients were children given TCRalphabeta/CD19-depleted allogeneic hematopoietic cell grafts. Receptor libraries were prepared by PCR. Reads for this sample came from an Illumina HiSeq 2500. To normalize quantification of the TCRbeta repertoire, the TCR libraries were built with molecular barcoding that relied on unique molecular identifiers. Through fastp at Q25 and MiXCR, TCRdb rebuilt clones from the public reads, retaining in-frame beta chains. Under each unique CDR3 protein, matching rows form one entry showing the most common genes and DNA. This sample holds fewer than 700,000 distinct CDR3 sequences; more than 20% were observed only once. The ten largest clones represent approximately 14% of the sample.

This clonotype was seen ten or more times. Its recognized antigen is unknown. No much larger clone exists at a distance of one base, and base qualities are not known. The sequences come from PBMCs, mostly from graft donor cells, collected 360 days after TCRalphabeta/CD19-depleted stem cell transplant. The chain employs TRBV6-5 and TRBJ2-1, with the D gene not confidently named. This sequence was found in a boy younger than two who had a stem cell transplant for acute myeloid leukemia, so the T cells may come from the graft donor. CDR3 region: CASRRQFF. The bases read TGTGCCAGCAGACGGCAGTTCTTC.